Listed below are T cell receptor beta chains from one sample, sequenced in a study of early T cells in non-severe SARS-CoV-2 infection. MiXCR was run by TCRdb on the 5' RACE reads, yielding one entry per CDR3 protein. This table holds roughly 67,000 distinct CDR3 sequences, approximately 11% found once. Sequenced: whole blood. Receptor source: an adult who was a healthcare worker with PCR-confirmed SARS-CoV-2 infection or an uninfected control (not recorded which). The CDR3 runs from the conserved cysteine through the conserved F or W. Each record gives: clone size, V gene, D gene, J gene, CDR3 DNA, CDR3 protein. A D gene is named only where the DNA matches it firmly. Size values are once, few and many counts, or a class for expanded clones, and some rows have none.

few	TRBV5-8	NA	TRBJ1-2	TGTGCCAGCAGCTTGCTACAGGGAGCAAACGGCTACACCTTC	CASSLLQGANGYTF
few	TRBV6-6	NA	TRBJ1-1	TGTGCCAGCAGTTACTCCAGGGTGGGTGAAGCTTTCTTT	CASSYSRVGEAFF
NA	TRBV11-2	NA	TRBJ1-1	TGTGCCAGCAGCTTAGACCTTTCGGAGCGAGCTTTCTTT	CASSLDLSERAFF
few	TRBV20-1	NA	TRBJ2-5	TGCAGTGCTAGAGATCGAGAGACCCAGTACTTC	CSARDRETQYF
NA	TRBV18	NA	TRBJ2-3	TGTGCCAGCTCACCTACTAACAGGGCACTAATTACAGATACGCAGTATTTT	CASSPTNRALITDTQYF
NA	TRBV6-1	NA	TRBJ2-7	TGTGCCACCTCGGGACTCCCATACGAGCAGTACTTC	CATSGLPYEQYF
NA	TRBV15	TRBD1	TRBJ1-4	TGTGCCACCAGCCATGCCCCCGGGACAGCCCTTTTT	CATSHAPGTALF
few	TRBV20-1	TRBD1	TRBJ1-4	TGCAGTGCTAGACAGGGGGCTAATGAAAAACTGTTTTTT	CSARQGANEKLFF
many	TRBV20-1	NA	TRBJ2-5	TGCAGTGCTGTACACATATCCGGGACATCCCAGTACTTC	CSAVHISGTSQYF
NA	TRBV6-5	TRBD1	TRBJ2-7	TGTGCCAGCAGTAACACAGGGGCGCACGAGCAGTACTTC	CASSNTGAHEQYF
many	TRBV2	TRBD1	TRBJ1-6	TGTGCCAGCAGTGACGGTGGCAGGGGGAGAAATTCACCCCTCCACTTT	CASSDGGRGRNSPLHF
NA	TRBV20-1	TRBD1	TRBJ2-7	TGCAGTGCTAGCAATCTAGGACAGGGGAATGTTTTTGAGCAGTACTTC	CSASNLGQGNVFEQYF
NA	TRBV11-1	NA	TRBJ1-1	TGTGCCAGCAGCTTAGAGGAGAACACTGAAGCTTTCTTT	CASSLEENTEAFF
NA	TRBV20-1	TRBD2	TRBJ2-7	TGCAGTGCTAGAGAACTAGCGGGATGGGCCACCTACGAGCAGTACTTC	CSARELAGWATYEQYF
few	TRBV10-3	NA	TRBJ1-1	TGTGCCATCAGTTTGACAGTGAACACTGAAGCTTTCTTT	CAISLTVNTEAFF
NA	TRBV9	NA	TRBJ1-3	TGTGCCAGCAGCGTAGCCCCACAAGGCCGCCAAAACACCATATATTTT	CASSVAPQGRQNTIYF
NA	TRBV30	NA	TRBJ1-1	TGTGCCTGGAGTGTACAGCGCACTGAAGCTTCCTTT	CAWSVQRTEASF
NA	TRBV20-1	TRBD1	TRBJ1-3	TGCAGTGCTAGAGAGGCCGGGACAGGGTTCGGAAACACCATATATTTT	CSAREAGTGFGNTIYF
many	TRBV7-2	TRBD2	TRBJ2-7	TGTGCCAGCAGCCAAGGAATAGCGGGAGCCTACGAGCAGTACTTC	CASSQGIAGAYEQYF
NA	TRBV7-2	TRBD2	TRBJ2-7	TGTGCCAGCAGCTTTACTAGCGGGAGCTACGAGCAGTACTTC	CASSFTSGSYEQYF
many	TRBV6-6	TRBD2	TRBJ2-2	TGTGCCAGCCCTGCGGGAGGGCCCACCGGGGAGCTGTTTTTT	CASPAGGPTGELFF
many	TRBV15	NA	TRBJ2-7	TGTGCCACCAGCGAAACTCCAGCGGGTTCCTACGAGCAGTACTTC	CATSETPAGSYEQYF
NA	TRBV28	NA	TRBJ1-1	TGTGCCAGCACTTTCCTTGGCGAAGCTTTCTTT	CASTFLGEAFF
few	TRBV6-5	NA	TRBJ2-4	TGTGCCAGCGGGCTGGGGGGGCTTCAGTACTTC	CASGLGGLQYF
NA	TRBV7-2	NA	TRBJ2-1	TGTGCCAGCAGCTTAAATCGGGAGCAGTTCTTC	CASSLNREQFF
NA	TRBV20-1	TRBD2	TRBJ2-2	TGCAGTGCTAGAGGAGGGCCGGTAGCGGGAGGGCCTTGGGCCGGGGAGCTGTTTTTT	CSARGGPVAGGPWAGELFF
few	TRBV12-3/TRBV12-4	NA	TRBJ1-1	TGTGCCAGCAGGACCGGGACGGCAAAAGCTTTCTTT	CASRTGTAKAFF